The entry below describes one T cell receptor beta chain. What it recognizes is unknown. These data are taken from a study of cytomegalovirus exposure and HLA in healthy donors. This CDR3 has 14 residues. In germline, CDR1 is MDHEN, CDR2 SYDVKM. V lost 7 bases to trimming and J lost 8 bases; unmatched junction nucleotides: 6. General study results and limits: In a later analysis, several top co-occurrence clusters appeared linked to parvovirus B19, influenza, CMV and Epstein-Barr virus.

Primers included in the PCR were 60 Vbeta and 13 Jbeta primers. Original processing notes: Approximately 11 million of 80 million or so unique TCR beta chains were shared, per a later count. Profiling relied on immunoSEQ multiplex PCR, and the TCRdb table lists in-frame clones only, not all of them. V, J and clone size are taken as reported in that table, and D and trimming were inferred from the DNA itself. This sample has roughly 110,000 clones, with around 84% found just once. This clonotype was obtained from a man under 40 in good health and CMV-seropositive. Sample: PBMCs. The chain is built from TRBV28 and TRBJ1-6; 9 bases map to TRBD1. The CDR3: CASTWGQGYSPLHF. The DNA of the CDR3 is TGTGCCAGCACCTGGGGACAGGGTTATTCACCCCTCCACTTT. The variable domain in full, with the rest retrieved from reference TRBV28 and TRBJ1-6, is DVKVTQSSRYLVKRTGEKVFLECVQDMDHENMFWYRQDPGLGLRLIYFSYDVKMKEKGDIPEGYSVSREKKERFSLILESASTNQTSMYLCASTWGQGYSPLHFGNGTRLTVT.